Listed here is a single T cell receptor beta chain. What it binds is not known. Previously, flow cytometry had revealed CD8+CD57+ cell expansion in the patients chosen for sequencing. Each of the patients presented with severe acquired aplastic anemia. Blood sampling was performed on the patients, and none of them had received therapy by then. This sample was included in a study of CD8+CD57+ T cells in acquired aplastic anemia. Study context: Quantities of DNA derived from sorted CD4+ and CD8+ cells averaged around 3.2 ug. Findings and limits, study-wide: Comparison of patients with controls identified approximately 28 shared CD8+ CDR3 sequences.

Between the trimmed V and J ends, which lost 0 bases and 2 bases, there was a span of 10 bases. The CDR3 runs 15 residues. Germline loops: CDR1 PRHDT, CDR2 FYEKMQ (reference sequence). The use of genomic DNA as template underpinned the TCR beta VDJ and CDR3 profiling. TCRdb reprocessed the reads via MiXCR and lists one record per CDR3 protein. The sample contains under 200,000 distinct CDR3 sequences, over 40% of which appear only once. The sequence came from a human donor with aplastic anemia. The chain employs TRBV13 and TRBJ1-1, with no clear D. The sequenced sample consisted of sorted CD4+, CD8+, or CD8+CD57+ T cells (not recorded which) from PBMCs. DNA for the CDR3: TGTGCCAGCAGCTTAGGAGCATCCTATAACACTGAAGCTTTCTTT. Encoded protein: CASSLGASYNTEAFF. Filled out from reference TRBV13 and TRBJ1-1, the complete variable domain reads AAGVIQSPRHLIKEKRETATLKCYPIPRHDTVYWYQQGPGQDPQFLISFYEKMQSDKGSIPDRFSAQQFSDYHSELNMSSLELGDSALYFCASSLGASYNTEAFFGQGTRLTVV.